Listed here is a single TCR beta chain. This specimen belongs to a study of blood T cell repertoires in COVID-19. Study at large: Collection of acute and convalescent COVID-19 samples took place in the United States, Italy and Spain. T cells, B-cell-depleted T cells, or PBMCs supplied cDNA or gDNA.

Per the original data handling: Cell counts per sample came from amplifying reference gene primers. TCRdb's copy holds only in-frame clones and misses some; the assay was immunoSEQ multiplex PCR. That table furnishes V, J and clone size, whereas the DNA furnished D and trimming. The table includes roughly 150,000 clones, approximately 87% detected once. V lost 8 bases, J lost 3 bases, and 9 bases stayed unmatched. The CDR3 extends over 15 amino acids. Germline CDR1 reads SNHLY; CDR2 reads FYNNEI. The TCR comes from a human donor in a cohort sampled during active COVID-19. The sample comprised peripheral blood. The chain recombines TRBV2 with TRBJ2-3, with 9 bases lining up with TRBD2. CDR3 sequence (DNA): TGTGCCAGCCTTCTTGGGCTAGCGGGAACAGATACGCAGTATTTT. It is translated as CASLLGLAGTDTQYF.